One sample yielded the 18 T cell receptor beta chains listed below, sequenced in a study of shared T cell receptors in the human thymus. Profiling relied on immunoSEQ multiplex PCR, and the TCRdb table lists in-frame clones only, not all of them. The data hold 700,000 or so clones, with roughly 88% observed a single time. This sample was shared with a second study, whose subject was human thymus T cells.

Input material: thymocytes. All receptors derive from a girl in the first two years of life with a congenital heart defect.

The rearrangement uses TRBV15 and TRBJ1-6; 10 bases map to TRBD1. The CDR3 loop spans 21 amino acids. Germline CDR1 LNHNV, CDR2 YYDKDF (reference sequence). J gave up 6 bases and V 1 base, and 18 bases lay outside the gene matches. In DNA, the CDR3 is TGTGCCACCAGCAGAGTAAATGGAAGCGGGTCGGGACAGGGGTTTAATTCACCCCTCCACTTT. Amino acid sequence: CATSRVNGSGSGQGFNSPLHF.

The J gene is TRBJ1-4, the V gene TRBV6-5, with D perhaps matching TRBD1 (5 bases). Per the germline V gene, CDR1 is MNHEY and CDR2 is SVGAGI. The length of the CDR3 is 16 residues. Trimming removed 0 bases from V and 8 bases from J, with 16 bases in between. The CDR3 loop reads CASSYSHRRKGEKLFF. CDR3 coding DNA: TGTGCCAGCAGTTACTCGCACAGGCGAAAAGGAGAAAAACTGTTTTTT.

This clone was seen only once. The rearrangement links TRBV15 to TRBJ2-5, with 7 nucleotides matching TRBD1. Germline loops: CDR1 LNHNV, CDR2 YYDKDF (reference sequence). This CDR3 region has 16 residues. V lost 4 bases, J lost 10 bases, and 18 bases stayed unmatched. CDR3 nucleotide sequence: TGTGCCACCAGCACAACCGGGACAGAAAGTTTACCCCTCCAGTACTTC. Translating it yields CATSTTGTESLPLQYF.

The rearrangement joins TRBV4-3 to TRBJ1-1, with TRBD1 as a possible D gene (6 bases). Germline V gene lookup returns CDR1 LGHNA and CDR2 YSLEER. V lost 0 bases and J lost 3, with 20 bases in between. This CDR3 spans 18 amino acids. CDR3 region: CASSQDRRPDRNYTEAFF. The DNA for the CDR3 is TGCGCCAGCAGCCAAGATCGGAGACCGGACAGAAATTACACTGAAGCTTTCTTT.

This chain joins TRBV7-3 and TRBJ1-1; no firm D call. The length of the CDR3 is 14 residues. Trimming removed 5 bases at V and 5 bases at J, with 15 bases between. CDR1 and CDR2 (germline): SGHTA, FQGTGA. CDR3 coding DNA: TGTGCCAGCAGCACAAAAGGATCAGGTACTGAAGCTTTCTTT. This gives the protein CASSTKGSGTEAFF.

This chain links TRBV11-2 with TRBJ2-1; the match to TRBD2 covers 11 bases. V trimming: 0 bases; J trimming: 4 bases; junction bases outside the gene matches: 5. Germline CDR1 reads SGHAT; CDR2 reads FQNNGV. This CDR3 comprises 17 residues. CDR3 residues: CASSLDPSGGPYNEQFF. CDR3 nucleotide sequence: TGTGCCAGCAGCTTAGATCCTAGCGGGGGGCCTTACAATGAGCAGTTCTTC.

V usage is TRBV4-1 and J usage is TRBJ1-5, with D perhaps matching TRBD1 (5 bases). The length of the CDR3 is 20 residues. With 0 bases removed from V and 3 bases from J, the gap between germline ends came to 24 bases. The germline V gene has CDR1 MGHRA and CDR2 YSYEKL. In nucleotides, the CDR3 is TGCGCCAGCAGCCAAGAAGTGCGGTTGACGGGGGGGAAGCCCAATCAGCCCCAGCATTTT. This codes for CASSQEVRLTGGKPNQPQHF.

V usage is TRBV5-4 and J usage is TRBJ2-2, with 8 bases fitting TRBD1. V shed 7 bases, J shed 4 bases, and the junction held 12 bases outside the gene matches. There are 16 residues in the CDR3. From germline, CDR1 is SGHNT and CDR2 YYREEE (reference sequence). The CDR3 here is CASVGTDRDFTGELFF. For the CDR3, the DNA is TGTGCCAGCGTCGGGACGGACAGGGATTTCACCGGGGAGCTGTTTTTT.

The chain joins TRBV7-6 to TRBJ1-1, with D unresolved. The CDR3 has 14 residues. The germline V and J ends were trimmed by 0 bases and 1 base, with 6 bases remaining between them. CDR1 is SGHVS and CDR2 is FNYEAQ in the germline V gene. CDR3 residues: CASSLAVKNTEAFF. DNA of the CDR3: TGTGCCAGCAGCTTAGCTGTAAAGAACACTGAAGCTTTCTTT.

The CDR3 DNA reads TGTGCCAGCAGCCAAGATCACCCTCAGGGGGCAAAGGGTGGCTACACCTTC. Translation: CASSQDHPQGAKGGYTF. This sequence joins TRBV14 and TRBJ1-2; 8 bases agree with TRBD1. The ends lost 0 bases at V and 7 bases at J; junction bases unmatched: 13. Germline V CDR1 and CDR2: SGHDN, FVKESK. This CDR3 has 17 residues.

The chain has TRBV4-1 and TRBJ1-1, with 10 positions matching TRBD1. The germline V gene encodes CDR1 MGHRA and CDR2 YSYEKL. There are 22 residues in the CDR3. With 0 bases clipped from V and 4 bases from J, the junction kept 23 bases outside the gene matches. CDR3: CASSQDPPTSRQGAIVGTEAFF. In nucleotides, the CDR3 is TGCGCCAGCAGCCAAGATCCGCCCACCTCAAGACAGGGGGCTATCGTGGGCACTGAAGCTTTCTTT.

In its sample, this clone was seen once. The genes are TRBV10-3 and TRBJ1-2; 7 bases are shared with TRBD1. This CDR3 has 13 amino acids. Per germline, CDR1 ENHRY and CDR2 SYGVKD. The ends lost 3 bases at V and 6 bases at J; junction bases unmatched: 4. The CDR3 protein is CAISDQTGNGYTF. CDR3 coding DNA: TGTGCCATCAGTGACCAGACAGGGAATGGCTACACCTTC.

In its sample, this clone was seen once. The CDR3 protein is CASSLLSGNIQYF. CDR3 nucleotides: TGTGCCAGCAGTTTACTCTCGGGAAACATTCAGTACTTC. This chain joins TRBV27 and TRBJ2-4; D call uncertain. This CDR3 contains 13 residues. The V gene lost 2 bases and the J gene lost 6 bases, with 8 bases spanning the gap. Germline CDR1 is MNHEY and CDR2 is SMNVEV (reference sequence).

This clone was detected only a few times. The chain carries TRBV5-1 and TRBJ2-1; 7 bases match TRBD2. The CDR3 spans 19 residues. With V trimmed by 3 bases and J by 0 bases, 15 bases remained unmatched. Germline CDR1 and CDR2: SGHRS and YFSETQ. CDR3 nucleotides: TGCGCCAGCAGCTGGGACTGGGAGGGACTTTTGAGCTCCTACAATGAGCAGTTCTTC. This translates into CASSWDWEGLLSSYNEQFF.

The chain links TRBV18 to TRBJ2-1, with 9 bases aligning to TRBD2. V trimming: 6 bases; J trimming: 5 bases; junction bases outside the gene matches: 11. The CDR3 spans 16 residues. In germline, CDR1 is KGHSH, CDR2 LQKENI. The CDR3 nucleotides are TGTGCCAGCTCCCCAGGGGCGGGGGGGCTCAACAATGAGCAGTTCTTC. The encoded protein is CASSPGAGGLNNEQFF.

This clone was seen a single time. V and J are TRBV5-1 and TRBJ2-7; possibly TRBD1 for D (5 bases). The ends were cut back, 1 base at V and 6 bases at J, with 14 bases in the middle. The CDR3 spans 14 residues. Germline CDR1 and CDR2: SGHRS and YFSETQ. The CDR3 DNA sequence: TGCGCCAGCAGCTTGATATCAGGGCTAGGCGAGCAGTACTTC. Translation: CASSLISGLGEQYF.

V usage is TRBV18 and J usage is TRBJ2-4; no clear D. Trimming pared 6 bases from V and 1 base from J, leaving 7 bases between. Germline V gene data show CDR1 as KGHSH and CDR2 as LQKENI. CDR3 length equals 13 residues. The CDR3 DNA reads as TGTGCCAGCTCCAGGTCGGCCAAAAACATTCAGTACTTC. It translates to CASSRSAKNIQYF.

For this clone: Within the sample, other DNA sequences also encode this same CDR3. The chain joins TRBV5-1 to TRBJ2-7; 14 positions agree with TRBD2. V gave up 8 bases and J gave up 5 bases; unmatched junction bases: 12. This CDR3 region has 16 residues. Germline CDR1 and CDR2: SGHRS and YFSETQ. The CDR3 nucleotides read TGCGCCAGTCGCTGGACTAGCGGGGGGACCCACCACGAGCAGTACTTC. Translation gives CASRWTSGGTHHEQYF.